What follows are 27 T cell receptor beta chains derived from one specimen sequenced in a study of T-cell reconstitution after alpha-beta-depleted transplantation in children. Unique molecular identifiers tagged the TCRbeta library. TCRdb processed the PCR reads anew with MiXCR; each CDR3 protein has one entry. The table lists about 470,000 distinct CDR3 sequences, 43% of them singletons. The material was PBMCs, obtained before TCRalphabeta/CD19-depleted stem cell transplant. These receptors all come from a girl aged 2 to 10 with aplastic anemia, due to receive a stem cell transplant.

The CDR3 DNA sequence: TGCAGTGCTACAGGGGGCTCGAGGATTGATGAGCAGTTCTTC. The encoded protein is CSATGGSRIDEQFF. V usage is TRBV20-1 and J usage is TRBJ2-1; 8 bases fit TRBD1. Germline V gene data show CDR1 as DFQATT and CDR2 as SNEGSKA (reference sequence). The junction had 10 bases not matched to a gene; V was cut back by 4 bases and J by 8 bases. The CDR3 has 14 residues.

This clonotype was found once. V and J are TRBV20-1 and TRBJ2-5; D may be TRBD1 or TRBD2 (5 bases each). The CDR3 runs 15 residues. From germline, CDR1 is DFQATT and CDR2 SNEGSKA (reference sequence). V dropped 2 bases and J dropped 7 bases, with 20 bases sitting between them. The CDR3 here is CSARRYGTAQGTQYF. CDR3 nucleotide sequence: TGCAGTGCTAGACGGTATGGGACCGCGCAGGGGACCCAGTACTTC.

This clonotype appeared many times. The gene calls are TRBV18 and TRBJ1-5, with D possibly TRBD1 on 5 matching bases. The CDR3 is 12 amino acids. The germline V gene has CDR1 KGHSH and CDR2 LQKENI. The V end lost 1 base, the J end lost 7 bases, and 5 bases lay between the germline ends. The CDR3 sequence is CASSPRDQPQHF. As DNA, the CDR3 is TGTGCCAGCTCACCACGGGACCAGCCCCAGCATTTT.

The sample holds many counts of this clonotype. The rearrangement links TRBV5-1 to TRBJ2-7; no firm D call. The CDR3 runs to 13 residues. The ends were cut back, 4 bases at V and 3 bases at J, with 11 bases in the middle. From germline, CDR1 is SGHRS and CDR2 YFSETQ. The CDR3, as DNA: TGCGCCAGCAGCCCGGGTTGGCTCTACGAGCAGTACTTC. Translated: CASSPGWLYEQYF.

The rearrangement links TRBV30 to TRBJ1-5; TRBD1 matches at 8 bases. This CDR3 has 15 residues. Unmatched junction bases numbered 8, after V lost 5 bases and J lost 2 bases. The germline CDR1 and CDR2 sequences are GTSNPN and SVGIG (reference sequence). DNA for the CDR3: TGTGCCTGGGGAAGGACAGGGCTGGGCAATCAGCCCCAGCATTTT. It specifies CAWGRTGLGNQPQHF.

The chain joins TRBV7-2 to TRBJ1-2, with TRBD1 identical over 9 bases. V shed 4 bases and J 3 bases; nucleotides not matched to a gene: 6. Germline V CDR1 and CDR2: SGHTA, FQGNSA. CDR3 size: 15 residues. For the CDR3, the DNA is TGTGCCAGCAGCTCAACACAGGGGGCCCACTATGGCTACACCTTC. Encoded protein: CASSSTQGAHYGYTF. Supplemented by reference TRBV7-2 and TRBJ1-2, the full variable domain reads GAGVSQSPSNKVTEKGKDVELRCDPISGHTALYWYRQSLGQGLEFLIYFQGNSAPDKSGLPSDRFSAERTGGSVSTLTIQRTQQEDSAVYLCASSSTQGAHYGYTFGSGTRLTVV.

This clonotype has at least ten counts. The chain carries TRBV5-1 and TRBJ2-1, with 8 positions matching TRBD1. The J segment lost 4 bases and the V segment lost 5 bases, leaving 8 bases of the junction unmatched. Germline V gene lookup returns CDR1 SGHRS and CDR2 YFSETQ. This CDR3 region has 15 residues. The CDR3 DNA reads TGCGCCAGCAGGACCGGGACAGGTGATTACAATGAGCAGTTCTTC. It is translated as CASRTGTGDYNEQFF.

The table lists this clonotype with a few counts. The V call is TRBV7-6, the J call TRBJ2-1, with D maybe TRBD2 (6 bases). CDR1 is SGHVS and CDR2 is FNYEAQ in the germline V gene. V was clipped by 2 bases and J by 3 bases, with 17 bases between them. The CDR3 length is 17 residues. In DNA form, the CDR3 reads TGTGCCAGCAGCTTAAGGAGTGGCGGGAACCTCTACAATGAGCAGTTCTTC. Translated, it gives CASSLRSGGNLYNEQFF.

The rearrangement links TRBV20-1 to TRBJ2-1; TRBD2 is a possible D gene (5 bases). The germline gives CDR1 DFQATT, CDR2 SNEGSKA (reference sequence). Trimming removed 6 bases from V and 2 bases from J, with 11 bases in between. This CDR3 is built from 13 residues. In DNA, the CDR3 is TGCAGTGCGCGGGCTCCTACCTACAATGAGCAGTTCTTC. Amino acid sequence: CSARAPTYNEQFF.

This clonotype showed up just a few times. The chain couples TRBV6-2 or TRBV6-3 to TRBJ2-1; 9 nucleotides match TRBD2. The germline gives CDR1 MNHEY, CDR2 SVGEGT. Trimming took 7 bases from V and 0 from J; bases not matched to a gene: 13. The CDR3 extends over 18 amino acids. CDR3 DNA: TGTGCCAGCATCCGCAGTAGCGGGAGCCTCTCCTCCTACAATGAGCAGTTCTTC. Translated, it gives CASIRSSGSLSSYNEQFF.

This chain uses TRBV5-6 with TRBJ1-4; 7 bases align to TRBD1. The ends lost 3 bases at V and 6 bases at J; junction bases unmatched: 5. The CDR3 is 14 amino acids. From germline, CDR1 is SGHDT and CDR2 YYEEEE. CDR3 region: CASSSGQADEKLFF. In DNA form, the CDR3 reads TGTGCCAGCAGCTCCGGACAGGCGGATGAAAAACTGTTTTTT.

The chain links TRBV14 to TRBJ2-4, with D perhaps matching TRBD2 (6 bases). The CDR3 covers 18 residues. V lost 0 bases and J lost 3, with 18 bases in between. Germline CDR1 and CDR2: SGHDN and FVKESK. The CDR3 DNA reads as TGTGCCAGCAGCCAAGAAGGGCCCCAGGAGGGAGGCAAAAACATTCAGTACTTC. It translates to CASSQEGPQEGGKNIQYF.

The chain carries TRBV7-6 and TRBJ2-5; TRBD2 agrees at 9 bases. With 1 base clipped from V and 1 base from J, the junction kept 4 bases outside the gene matches. CDR3 length equals 16 residues. The germline gives CDR1 SGHVS, CDR2 FNYEAQ. The CDR3 protein is CASSLDPSGAQETQYF. CDR3 coding DNA: TGTGCCAGCAGCTTAGATCCTAGCGGGGCCCAAGAGACCCAGTACTTC.

This clonotype occurred many times. The rearrangement uses TRBV2 and TRBJ2-3; possibly TRBD1 or TRBD2 for D (5 bases each). V was trimmed by 2 bases and J by 4 bases, leaving 7 bases between them. This CDR3 comprises 13 residues. Germline V CDR1 and CDR2: SNHLY, FYNNEI. The CDR3 protein is CASSEQGPDTQYF. The CDR3 bases are TGTGCCAGCAGTGAACAGGGACCAGATACGCAGTATTTT.

The sample holds many counts of this clonotype. This chain uses TRBV20-1 with TRBJ1-2; D is unresolved. This CDR3 contains 12 residues. The V and J ends lost 1 base and 5 bases respectively, with 8 bases between them. CDR1 is DFQATT, CDR2 SNEGSKA, per germline (reference sequence). CDR3 protein: CSARVIGYGYTF. The CDR3 nucleotides are TGCAGTGCTAGAGTGATTGGATATGGCTACACCTTC.

The gene calls are TRBV20-1 and TRBJ2-1; maybe TRBD1 (8 bases). V lost 5 bases and J 7 bases, leaving 12 bases between the germline ends. The CDR3 length is 12 residues. Germline V gene lookup returns CDR1 DFQATT and CDR2 SNEGSKA (reference sequence). CDR3 DNA sequence: TGCAGTGCTCAACAGGGGGGGAATGAGCAGTTCTTC. It encodes CSAQQGGNEQFF.

This sequence joins TRBV18 and TRBJ2-1; possible D gene TRBD2, 6 bases. Trimming shortened V by 0 bases and J by 7 bases, and 16 bases separated the two germline ends. This CDR3 comprises 16 residues. CDR1 is KGHSH, CDR2 LQKENI, per germline. This CDR3 is CASSPPDWKAGNEQFF. CDR3 coding DNA: TGTGCCAGCTCACCACCGGACTGGAAGGCGGGGAATGAGCAGTTCTTC. Full variable domain (missing parts from reference TRBV18 and TRBJ2-1): NAGVMQNPRHLVRRRGQEARLRCSPMKGHSHVYWYRQLPEEGLKFMVYLQKENIIDESGMPKERFSAEFPKEGPSILRIQQVVRGDSAAYFCASSPPDWKAGNEQFFGPGTRLTVL.

The chain has TRBV19 and TRBJ2-5, with TRBD1 matching over 8 bases. This CDR3 is 16 amino acids long. Trimming cost V 3 bases and J 5 bases; bases outside gene matches: 11. Per germline, CDR1 LNHDA and CDR2 SQIVND (reference sequence). DNA for the CDR3: TGTGCCAGTAGTATTGACAGGGGCCGGGCTTACGAGACCCAGTACTTC. Its protein product is CASSIDRGRAYETQYF.

This clonotype was found a few times. The rearrangement joins TRBV5-1 to TRBJ2-4; D possibly corresponds to TRBD1 (6 bases). The CDR3 loop spans 19 amino acids. V lost 4 bases, J lost 2 bases, and 25 bases lay in between. Germline V gene sequence: CDR1 SGHRS, CDR2 YFSETQ. CDR3 in DNA: TGCGCCAGCAGCCCCAGGCTCATTACAGGGTTCCAGCCCAAAAACATTCAGTACTTC. Translated, it gives CASSPRLITGFQPKNIQYF.

The chain has TRBV18 and TRBJ1-4, with a tentative D call TRBD1 (6 bases). This CDR3 region has 14 residues. The V end lost 6 bases, the J end lost 6 bases, and 14 bases lay between the germline ends. From germline, CDR1 is KGHSH and CDR2 LQKENI. The CDR3 region is CASSRGQAYEKLFF. The CDR3 DNA is TGTGCCAGCTCTCGGGGGCAGGCTTATGAAAAACTGTTTTTT.

V usage is TRBV29-1 and J usage is TRBJ2-7, with 7 bases matching TRBD1. This CDR3 region has 14 residues. J gave up 0 bases and V 5 bases, and 7 bases lay outside the gene matches. The V gene's germline CDR1 is SQVTM and CDR2 ANQGSEA. CDR3 amino acids: CSVRQGPSSYEQYF. CDR3 DNA sequence: TGCAGCGTTCGACAGGGCCCTTCCTCCTACGAGCAGTACTTC.

The genes are TRBV5-1 and TRBJ2-3; D not resolved. The CDR3 is 16 residues long. The germline V and J ends were trimmed by 4 bases and 0 bases, with 15 bases remaining between them. The germline gives CDR1 SGHRS, CDR2 YFSETQ. DNA of the CDR3: TGCGCCAGCAGCCTGTCAGGTCTACGTAGCACAGATACGCAGTATTTT. The encoded protein is CASSLSGLRSTDTQYF.

Ten or more counts support this clonotype. The V call is TRBV5-5, the J call TRBJ2-2, with 8 bases that match TRBD2. V gave up 0 bases and J gave up 8 bases; unmatched junction bases: 9. The CDR3 is made up of 16 amino acids. Germline V gene data show CDR1 as SGHKS and CDR2 as YYEKEE (reference sequence). The CDR3 DNA reads TGTGCCAGCAGCTTGGAGGGCGGGAGGCCCTCGGGGGAGCTGTTTTTT. The encoded protein is CASSLEGGRPSGELFF.

The chain combines TRBV27 with TRBJ2-3; unclear D gene. CDR1 is MNHEY and CDR2 is SMNVEV in the germline V gene (reference sequence). The CDR3 has 16 amino acids. The V and J ends lost 4 bases and 0 bases respectively, with 14 bases between them. The CDR3: CASSSPGRQSTDTQYF. The CDR3 bases are TGTGCCAGCAGTTCCCCGGGCCGCCAAAGCACAGATACGCAGTATTTT.

The table lists this clonotype with many counts. The V gene is TRBV28, the J gene TRBJ2-5; 8 bases map to TRBD1. CDR3 size: 13 residues. Germline V gene sequence: CDR1 MDHEN, CDR2 SYDVKM. J gave up 2 bases and V 5 bases, and 1 base lay outside the gene matches. The CDR3 sequence: CASSRTGQETQYF. The CDR3 nucleotides read TGTGCCAGCAGTCGGACAGGGCAAGAGACCCAGTACTTC.

The chain has TRBV12-3 or TRBV12-4 and TRBJ2-6; D is unresolved. V was shortened by 3 bases and J by 2 bases, with 8 bases between the two germline ends. The CDR3 extends over 15 amino acids. The CDR3 DNA is TGTGCCAGCAGTTTGATGGTAGCTGGGGCCAACGTCCTGACTTTC. It yields the protein CASSLMVAGANVLTF.

About this clonotype: The junction and the germline gene differ at one end; a read error may be behind it. The chain carries TRBV28 and TRBJ2-7, with TRBD1 matching 10 bases. The CDR3 has 13 residues. Germline V CDR1 and CDR2: MDHEN, SYDVKM. The CDR3 DNA reads as TGTGCCAGCAGTTTGACAGGGGGCTACGGGCAGTACTTC. This translates into CASSLTGGYGQYF.